This TCR beta chain was sequenced for a study of post-analysis software for immune sequencing data. The V gene's germline CDR1 is SQVTM and CDR2 ANQGSEA. CDR3 length equals 14 residues. The V and J ends lost 7 bases and 7 bases respectively, with 20 bases between them. Whole-study findings and limits: People with multiple sclerosis had a significantly lower normalized Chao1 diversity than controls did. In patients, about 5 TRBV segments were more frequent than in controls, with TRBV5-6, TRBV5-1 and TRBV20-1 among them.

Researchers reported that TCR beta cDNA libraries carried unique molecular identifiers. There were roughly 0.95 to 11 million T cells, and 510,000 or so cDNA molecules came from them. From the PCR reads, TCRdb called clonotypes with MiXCR, one entry per CDR3 protein. The repertoire holds more than 450,000 distinct CDR3 sequences, with roughly 40% as singletons. This clonotype was recorded many times. Its target is unknown. The chain is built from TRBV29-1 and TRBJ2-1, with D possibly being TRBD2 (5 bases). The clonotype comes from a girl aged 10-17 years with multiple sclerosis. Sequencing input: blood. The DNA for the CDR3 is TGCAGCGGGCAAGGACTCTTAGGAGTAAATGAGCAGTTCTTC. This translates into CSGQGLLGVNEQFF.